The TCR beta chain under discussion was sequenced for a study of OX40 agonist ivuxolimab in advanced cancers. Sequencing used immunoSEQ multiplex PCR; TCRdb keeps in-frame clones, though not all of them. The sample has roughly 100,000 clones, roughly nine tenths seen once; the top ten hold roughly 3.5%. Germline V gene sequence: CDR1 LNHNV, CDR2 YYDKDF (reference sequence). The V and J ends lost 8 bases and 9 bases respectively, with 13 bases between them. This CDR3 comprises 11 residues. This clonotype was sampled from an adult with an advanced solid tumor such as melanoma, head and neck, liver or kidney cancer. Sequencing was performed on CD4+ or CD8+ T cells sorted from blood, taken in a trial of the OX40 agonist ivuxolimab. The rearrangement links TRBV15 to TRBJ1-2; no firm D call. The CDR3 nucleotides are TGTGCCACCCGCCGGTCGGAGCGCTACACCTTC. Translated: CATRRSERYTF.